The 2 T cell receptor beta chains below were found in one sample sequenced in a study of blood T cells in healthy people across ages. Alongside a J-beta primer mix, a sample-barcoded 5' primer served in a second PCR lasting roughly 6 to 11 cycles. TCRdb itself ran the 5' RACE reads through MiXCR, one entry per CDR3 protein. The repertoire consists of 750,000 or so distinct CDR3 sequences, with roughly 25% occurring once and the leading ten covering under 10%. These data are also associated with another study on T cells of mothers and their children.

The specimen was blood. The receptors stem from a boy younger than 18 in good health.

This clonotype was found a few times. The rearrangement joins TRBV12-3 or TRBV12-4 to TRBJ2-4; D remains ambiguous. The CDR3 has 14 amino acids. V lost 6 bases, J lost 8 bases, and 17 bases lay in between. This CDR3 reads CASRDGDGAHIQYF. The CDR3 DNA sequence: TGTGCCAGCAGGGATGGTGACGGCGCTCACATTCAGTACTTC.

The chain combines TRBV29-1 with TRBJ1-1; no clear D gene. Germline CDR1 reads SQVTM; CDR2 reads ANQGSEA. Trimming took off 4 bases at V and 0 bases at J, with 12 bases between the two ends. There are 14 residues in the CDR3. The CDR3: CSVGYLLMNTEAFF. The CDR3, as DNA: TGCAGCGTTGGGTATCTACTCATGAACACTGAAGCTTTCTTT.